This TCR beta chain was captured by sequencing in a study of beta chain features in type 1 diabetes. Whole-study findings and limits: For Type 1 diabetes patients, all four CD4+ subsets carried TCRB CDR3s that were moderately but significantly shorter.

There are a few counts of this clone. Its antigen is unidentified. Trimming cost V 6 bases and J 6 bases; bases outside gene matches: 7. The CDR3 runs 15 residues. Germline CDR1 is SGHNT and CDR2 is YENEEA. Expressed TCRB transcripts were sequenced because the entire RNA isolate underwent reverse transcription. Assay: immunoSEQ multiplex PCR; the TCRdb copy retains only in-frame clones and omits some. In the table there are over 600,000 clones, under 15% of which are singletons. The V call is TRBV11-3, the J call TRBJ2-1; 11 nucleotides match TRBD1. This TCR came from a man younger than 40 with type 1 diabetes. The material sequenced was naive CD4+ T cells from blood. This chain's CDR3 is CASSRRTGGSNEQFF. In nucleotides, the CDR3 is TGTGCCAGCAGTCGAAGGACAGGGGGCTCCAATGAGCAGTTCTTC.